This section outlines one T cell receptor beta chain sequence together with its context. This clonotype has just a few counts. The antigen it recognizes is unknown. Per-base qualities were not stored, and no clone one base away is much larger. The library was made by multiplex PCR. Instrument on record: Illumina HiSeq 4000. iRepertoire HTBI primers and Arm-PCR amplification of CDR3 regions were used to construct TCR beta libraries. Before sequencing, the PCR products went through gel purification. Turning to the authors' computational methods: A total of 62 TRBV and some 15 TRBJ segments were identified across samples and were used for gene usage analysis of CDR3 amino acid clonotypes. COPE and FqMerger were used to merge the filtered high-quality paired reads into contigs. Contigs were aligned with BLAST to IMGT TRBV, TRBD and TRBJ reference genes, and CDR3 was defined per IMGT. Any clonotype with a frequency above 0.1% was counted as a highly expanded clone. Shannon entropy was used to measure repertoire diversity, and the Gini coefficient was used to measure V-J evenness. A clonotype found in more than one individual was treated as public. The public reads were reanalyzed by TCRdb: fastp trimming at Q25, MiXCR alignment, in-frame beta chains only. Rows are unified per CDR3 protein, each entry keeping the most common DNA and genes. None of the V and J calls come from the authors' own analysis; TCRdb made them. The sample records about 420,000 distinct CDR3 sequences, 23% of which are singletons. The ten largest clones represent about 26% of the sample.

Per the publication, the time point label means: persistent/refractory GD, antithyroid drugs over 5 years with positive TRAb. RNA was extracted from PBMCs in TRIzol for both TCR sequencing and RNA sequencing. The diagnosis of Graves' disease followed American Thyroid Association guidelines. Patients for the study were recruited at an endocrinology department in Xi'an, China. Each patient gave approximately 9.7 milliliters of peripheral blood, collected in an EDTA anticoagulant tube. Ficoll Paque Plus density gradient separation was used to isolate PBMCs, and no further T cell sorting was done. RNA quality was checked with an Agilent 2100 Bioanalyzer and agarose gel, and concentration with a NanoDrop 2000. This sample is drawn from a study of regulatory T cells in long-lasting Graves disease (dated by TCRdb to about 2021). Turning to the overall study: To count as having persistent Graves' disease, a patient had to have received antithyroid drug treatment for over 5 years with TSH receptor autoantibodies remaining persistently positive. Persistent Graves' disease patients were compared with newly diagnosed Graves' disease patients by peripheral blood TCR sequencing and RNA sequencing. The study took place in China and was registered as a clinical trial. Antithyroid drugs had been taken for approximately 9.7 years on average by persistent Graves' disease patients in the clinical cohort. A total of around 35 samples underwent TCR sequencing: some 13 from persistent and about 20 from newly diagnosed Graves' disease patients. Broader findings and caveats from the paper: Sequencing and analysis were limited to the TCR beta chain. Compared with newly diagnosed patients, persistent Graves' disease patients had lower TCR Shannon entropy and fewer highly expanded clones, which suggests clonal expansion. Only peripheral blood was studied, because thyroid tissue, the primary lesion, was inaccessible. The authors noted that the small sample size was a limitation that may lower accuracy. Persistent disease showed preferential use of TRBV28, TRBJ1-2 and TRBJ2-5, whereas newly diagnosed disease favored TRBV20-1 and TRBJ2-1. Persistent patients shared more public clonotypes among themselves (roughly 2,700) than newly diagnosed patients did (more than 850).

V is trimmed back by 3 bases and J by 2 bases, and the junction contains 4 bases that no gene match accounts for. From a lookup of the germline V gene, CDR1 and CDR2 are MGHRA and YSYEKL. Including the terminal cysteine and phenylalanine, the CDR3 comprises 19 residues. CDR3 DNA is the only sequence kept; it has 57 bases, read in frame from the first base. The chain uses TRBV4-1 and TRBJ2-6; 16 bases in between match TRBD2. Source: peripheral blood mononuclear cells (PBMCs), taken when the disease was refractory, from a patient treated with antithyroid drugs. This receptor was identified in a female donor with Graves disease. The nucleotide sequence is TGCGCCAGCAGCCATGGGACTAGCGGGAGGGCCGCTGGGGCCAACGTCCTGACTTTC. This is translated as CASSHGTSGRAAGANVLTF.